The clone carrying this T cell receptor (beta chain) was recorded many times. The antigen remains unidentified. This sample was taken from a study of blood T cells in healthy people across ages. Donors each provided about 9.5 milliliters of peripheral blood. Together with a sample-barcoded 5' primer, a J-beta primer mix was included in a second PCR lasting about 7 to 12 cycles. One entry per CDR3 protein, called by TCRdb with MiXCR from the 5' RACE reads. This table holds 1.5 million to 2 million distinct CDR3 sequences, 28% found once. Study results and limitations: With naive T cell percentage, TCR beta diversity showed a strong correlation. The diversity estimates, figures obtained from one million T cells, were considered underestimates.

The length of the CDR3 is 12 residues. Germline V lookup: CDR1 DFQATT, CDR2 SNEGSKA (reference sequence). V trimming: 3 bases; J trimming: 3 bases; junction bases outside the gene matches: 2. Sequencing input: blood. The sequence derives from a woman aged 25 to 45 in good health. This chain connects TRBV20-1 to TRBJ2-7; TRBD1 matches at 7 bases. In nucleotides, the CDR3 is TGCAGTGCTAGTGGGGACAGCTACGAGCAGTACTTC. Its translation: CSASGDSYEQYF.